A single sample is the source of the 29 T cell receptor beta chains below, sequenced in a study of blood T cell repertoires in COVID-19. Data came from immunoSEQ multiplex PCR; TCRdb stores just in-frame clones and leaves some out. The sample shows about 300,000 clones, more than 75% of them seen only once. Material: PBMCs or T cells enriched from blood (not recorded which). All receptors derive from a young man who had recovered from COVID-19.

The chain joins TRBV27 to TRBJ2-1; weak D call: TRBD2 (5 bases). Trimming took 5 bases from V and 4 from J, leaving 9 bases between them. Germline loops: CDR1 MNHEY, CDR2 SMNVEV (reference sequence). This CDR3 is 13 amino acids long. The chain's CDR3 is CASSRGNYNEQFF. CDR3 nucleotide sequence: TGTGCCAGCAGTCGGGGTAATTACAATGAGCAGTTCTTC.

The chain couples TRBV28 to TRBJ1-5; 8 bases fit TRBD1. Germline values: CDR1 MDHEN, CDR2 SYDVKM. The CDR3 totals 14 residues. J was trimmed by 3 bases and V by 6 bases; bases with no gene match: 4. The DNA of the CDR3 is TGTGCCAGCAGCAGGACAGGGTTCAATCAGCCCCAGCATTTT. This translates into CASSRTGFNQPQHF.

The rearrangement joins TRBV18 to TRBJ1-4; the match to TRBD1 covers 9 bases. CDR3 length: 16 amino acids. Germline V gene sequence: CDR1 KGHSH, CDR2 LQKENI. The J segment lost 4 bases and the V segment lost 4 bases, leaving 7 bases of the junction unmatched. Here the CDR3 reads CASSLYSGQGNEKLFF. As DNA, the CDR3 is TGTGCCAGCTCACTCTACTCGGGACAGGGTAATGAAAAACTGTTTTTT.

The V and J genes are TRBV2 and TRBJ2-7; no firm D call. With 1 base removed from V and 2 bases from J, the gap between germline ends came to 9 bases. Germline V gives CDR1 SNHLY, CDR2 FYNNEI. CDR3 size: 14 residues. CDR3 sequence reads: CASSEGLLPYEQYF. In DNA, the CDR3 is TGTGCCAGCAGTGAAGGGCTTCTCCCCTACGAGCAGTACTTC.

V gene TRBV2 combines with J gene TRBJ2-1; D not certain. The germline V gene encodes CDR1 SNHLY and CDR2 FYNNEI. Trimming cost V 1 base and J 6 bases, with 10 bases left between them. This CDR3 comprises 14 residues. The DNA of the CDR3 is TGTGCCAGCAGTGAAGGGCAGAGGATCAATGAGCAGTTCTTC. Its protein product is CASSEGQRINEQFF.

The chain employs TRBV11-3 and TRBJ2-1; 8 bases agree with TRBD1. V lost 3 bases to trimming and J lost 9 bases; unmatched junction nucleotides: 7. The CDR3 covers 14 residues. Germline V gene lookup returns CDR1 SGHNT and CDR2 YENEEA. Here the CDR3 reads CASSLRQGAIEQFF. The CDR3 nucleotides read TGTGCCAGCAGCTTGCGGCAGGGGGCGATTGAGCAGTTCTTC.

This chain joins TRBV24-1 and TRBJ2-1; 7 bases map to TRBD2. Germline trimming cut 10 bases from V and 2 bases from J; bases unmatched to any gene: 7. The CDR3 is 14 amino acids. The germline CDR1 and CDR2 sequences are KGHDR and SFDVKD. CDR3 region: CATGWGGAYNEQFF. CDR3 in DNA: TGTGCCACTGGGTGGGGGGGGGCCTACAATGAGCAGTTCTTC.

The rearrangement joins TRBV18 to TRBJ2-3; 7 nucleotides line up with TRBD2. The CDR3 runs 15 residues. Per germline, CDR1 KGHSH and CDR2 LQKENI. V trimming: 1 base; J trimming: 1 base; junction bases outside the gene matches: 2. In DNA, the CDR3 is TGTGCCAGCTCACCACTCAGCGGGGGCACAGATACGCAGTATTTT. It specifies CASSPLSGGTDTQYF.

The chain combines TRBV5-4 with TRBJ1-2; TRBD1 matches at 7 bases. The V gene end was trimmed by 0 bases and the J gene end by 6 bases; junction bases not matched to a gene: 5. Germline V lookup: CDR1 SGHNT, CDR2 YYREEE (reference sequence). CDR3 length equals 14 residues. DNA for the CDR3: TGTGCCAGCAGCTTGGTTGACAGGGCCCATGGCTACACCTTC. Translating gives CASSLVDRAHGYTF.

The genes are TRBV29-1 and TRBJ1-3; the D is unclear. V lost 6 bases and J lost 0, with 12 bases in between. CDR1 and CDR2 (germline): SQVTM, ANQGSEA. The length of the CDR3 is 14 residues. The CDR3 region is CSVEDPSSGNTIYF. In DNA, the CDR3 is TGCAGCGTGGAGGACCCCTCCTCTGGAAACACCATATATTTT.

The V call is TRBV5-1, the J call TRBJ1-6; D perhaps matches TRBD1 (6 bases). The V end lost 0 bases, the J end lost 5 bases, and 12 bases lay between the germline ends. Germline-derived CDR1 and CDR2 are SGHRS and YFSETQ. The CDR3 has 16 amino acids. The CDR3, as DNA: TGCGCCAGCAGCTTGGGGCAGGGGACAAATAATTCACCCCTCCACTTT. Translated, it gives CASSLGQGTNNSPLHF.

This sequence joins TRBV21-1 and TRBJ2-3; TRBD2, the D gene given by the table, was not confirmed from the DNA. TRBV21-1 is shown as a pseudogene. The CDR3 sequence is 21 residues long. The CDR3 DNA is TGTGCCAGCAGCAAAGGTGGGGGACAGGCCGGGACTAGCGGGAGCACAGATACGCAGTATTTT. It yields the protein CASSKGGGQAGTSGSTDTQYF.

The CDR3 DNA reads as TGCGCCAGCAGCGGGACAGAAGCTTTCTTT. Translating gives CASSGTEAFF. This chain joins TRBV5-1 and TRBJ1-1, with a possible D match to TRBD1 (6 bases). This CDR3 comprises 10 residues. CDR1 is SGHRS and CDR2 is YFSETQ in the germline V gene. Trimming left V 4 bases short and J 8 bases short, with 6 bases between.

This clone was detected only a few times. The chain has TRBV19 and TRBJ1-2, with TRBD1 as a possible D gene (6 bases). CDR3 length equals 17 residues. Germline CDR1 reads LNHDA; CDR2 reads SQIVND (reference sequence). Trimming cost V 3 bases and J 8 bases, with 25 bases left between them. CDR3 coding DNA: TGTGCCAGTAGTATCGCTGCCGGCCGACAGGCGAGTATCGGCTACACCTTC. Protein product: CASSIAAGRQASIGYTF.

V gene TRBV2 combines with J gene TRBJ1-2; 7 bases agree with TRBD1. J was trimmed by 4 bases and V by 4 bases; bases with no gene match: 18. CDR1 is SNHLY and CDR2 is FYNNEI in the germline V gene. CDR3 size: 18 residues. CDR3 bases: TGTGCCAGCAGTGTCGGGGACAGCCAACCTTCGCTTGGCTATGGCTACACCTTC. Its protein product is CASSVGDSQPSLGYGYTF.

The chain carries TRBV27 and TRBJ2-7; 8 bases fit TRBD2. V was clipped by 3 bases and J by 5 bases; unmatched bases: 3. Germline CDR1 and CDR2: MNHEY and SMNVEV (reference sequence). The CDR3 is 13 residues long. In nucleotides, the CDR3 is TGTGCCAGCAGTTTCGGACTAGCCCACGAGCAGTACTTC. Translation gives CASSFGLAHEQYF.

The chain links TRBV6-4 to TRBJ1-6; D might be TRBD1 (5 bases). V lost 9 bases and J lost 9, with 9 bases in between. CDR3 length: 11 residues. Germline values: CDR1 MRHNA, CDR2 SNTAGT. CDR3 DNA: TGTGCCAGACGGAGGGGTTCACCCCTCCACTTT. Its protein is CARRRGSPLHF.

The CDR3 is CASSMDYNEKLFF. DNA for the CDR3: TGTGCCAGTAGTATGGACTATAATGAAAAACTGTTTTTT. V usage is TRBV19 and J usage is TRBJ1-4; D is uncertain. Per the germline V gene, CDR1 is LNHDA and CDR2 is SQIVND (reference sequence). The V end was cut by 3 bases, the J end by 4 bases, with 6 bases between. CDR3 length equals 13 residues.

The gene calls are TRBV11-3 and TRBJ2-7; tentatively, D is TRBD1 (6 bases). This CDR3 comprises 16 residues. Trimming took 5 bases from V and 2 from J, leaving 19 bases between them. Germline CDR1 is SGHNT and CDR2 is YENEEA. CDR3 loop: CASSHYRDGQAYEQYF. The CDR3 DNA is TGTGCCAGCAGCCACTACAGGGACGGTCAAGCCTACGAGCAGTACTTC.

This sequence joins TRBV5-1 and TRBJ1-1; TRBD1 matches at 7 bases. There are 14 residues in the CDR3. The germline gives CDR1 SGHRS, CDR2 YFSETQ. The ends lost 4 bases at V and 6 bases at J; junction bases unmatched: 9. The CDR3 bases are TGCGCCAGCAGCGGTAGACAGGGATCCGCTGAAGCTTTCTTT. This encodes CASSGRQGSAEAFF.

This chain joins TRBV2 and TRBJ2-7, with 9 bases matching TRBD2. From germline, CDR1 is SNHLY and CDR2 FYNNEI. Germline trimming cut 0 bases from V and 0 bases from J; bases unmatched to any gene: 3. The CDR3 length is 16 residues. The CDR3 nucleotides are TGTGCCAGCAGTGAAGCCAGCGGGGGGAGCTCCTACGAGCAGTACTTC. Translation gives CASSEASGGSSYEQYF.

This clone appeared a single time. This chain connects TRBV15 to TRBJ1-4; TRBD1 is a possible D gene (5 bases). Germline-derived CDR1 and CDR2 are LNHNV and YYDKDF (reference sequence). The CDR3 has 16 residues. V was cut by 5 bases and J by 7 bases, with 20 bases left in between. Written as DNA, the CDR3 is TGTGCCACCAGCGCCCAGGGCCCCAACAGTGCTGAAAAACTGTTTTTT. Its protein is CATSAQGPNSAEKLFF.

The chain has TRBV4-1 and TRBJ1-3, with TRBD1 as a possible D gene (5 bases). Germline loops: CDR1 MGHRA, CDR2 YSYEKL. The CDR3 is made up of 17 amino acids. V lost 0 bases and J lost 3, with 15 bases in between. CDR3 protein: CASSQEPLGGGGNTIYF. The CDR3 bases are TGCGCCAGCAGCCAAGAGCCACTGGGGGGGGGTGGAAACACCATATATTTT.

This clone was counted only a few times. This chain joins TRBV18 and TRBJ2-2; a weak D match, TRBD2 (5 bases). Germline values: CDR1 KGHSH, CDR2 LQKENI. V was clipped by 6 bases and J by 2 bases, with 16 bases between them. The length of the CDR3 is 16 residues. The CDR3 coding sequence is TGTGCCAGCTCCCCCATGAAAGGGAGTAACACCGGGGAGCTGTTTTTT. The encoded protein is CASSPMKGSNTGELFF.

J is TRBJ1-5 and V is TRBV27, with TRBD1 as a possible D gene (5 bases). Germline-derived CDR1 and CDR2 are MNHEY and SMNVEV (reference sequence). The CDR3 runs 15 residues. Between the trimmed V and J ends, which lost 2 bases and 2 bases, there was a span of 10 bases. DNA for the CDR3: TGTGCCAGCAGTTTACAGGGCCTTGGCAATCAGCCCCAGCATTTT. Protein product: CASSLQGLGNQPQHF.

The rearrangement links TRBV12-3 or TRBV12-4 to TRBJ1-2; D is undetermined. V lost 3 bases to trimming and J lost 4 bases, with 9 bases between them. The CDR3 runs 13 residues. The CDR3 loop reads CASSFTYTYGYTF. As DNA, the CDR3 is TGTGCCAGCAGTTTTACATACACCTATGGCTACACCTTC.

This sequence joins TRBV10-2 and TRBJ2-7; maybe TRBD2 (6 bases). The CDR3 has 16 residues. Germline values: CDR1 WSHSY, CDR2 SAAADI. V lost 2 bases and J 5 bases, leaving 19 bases between the germline ends. The CDR3 region is CASSEPVPSVRDEQYF. The CDR3 DNA sequence: TGCGCCAGCAGTGAGCCGGTACCTAGCGTAAGGGACGAGCAGTACTTC.

The V call is TRBV18, the J call TRBJ1-5; maybe TRBD1 (5 bases). The CDR3 runs 13 residues. Germline CDR1 is KGHSH and CDR2 is LQKENI. Trimming removed 3 bases at V and 6 bases at J, with 9 bases between. For the CDR3, the DNA is TGTGCCAGCTCACCGGGTGACAGTCAGCCCCAGCATTTT. It is translated as CASSPGDSQPQHF.

This clone appeared many times. The chain joins TRBV4-1 to TRBJ2-2; D is uncertain. Germline-derived CDR1 and CDR2 are MGHRA and YSYEKL. The CDR3 loop spans 16 amino acids. V lost 0 bases to trimming and J lost 0 bases, with 8 bases between them. CDR3 DNA sequence: TGCGCCAGCAGCCAAGATGGGCAGGCGAACACCGGGGAGCTGTTTTTT. As protein: CASSQDGQANTGELFF.